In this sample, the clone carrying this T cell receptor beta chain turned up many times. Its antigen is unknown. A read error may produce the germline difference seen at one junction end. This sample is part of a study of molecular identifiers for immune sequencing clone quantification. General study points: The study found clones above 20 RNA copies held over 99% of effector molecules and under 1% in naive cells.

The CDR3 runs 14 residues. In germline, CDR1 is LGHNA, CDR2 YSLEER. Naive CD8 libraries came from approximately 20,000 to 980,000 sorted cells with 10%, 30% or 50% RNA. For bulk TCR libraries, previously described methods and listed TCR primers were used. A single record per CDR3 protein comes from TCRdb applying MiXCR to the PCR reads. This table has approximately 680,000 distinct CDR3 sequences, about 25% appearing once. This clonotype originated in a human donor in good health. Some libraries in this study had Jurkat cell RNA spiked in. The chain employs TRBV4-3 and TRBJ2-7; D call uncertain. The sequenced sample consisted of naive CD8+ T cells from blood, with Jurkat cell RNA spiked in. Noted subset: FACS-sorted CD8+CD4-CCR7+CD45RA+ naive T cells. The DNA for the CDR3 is TGTGCCAGCAGCCAAGAGTGGAGCTCCTACGAGCAGTACTTC. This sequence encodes CASSQEWSSYEQYF.